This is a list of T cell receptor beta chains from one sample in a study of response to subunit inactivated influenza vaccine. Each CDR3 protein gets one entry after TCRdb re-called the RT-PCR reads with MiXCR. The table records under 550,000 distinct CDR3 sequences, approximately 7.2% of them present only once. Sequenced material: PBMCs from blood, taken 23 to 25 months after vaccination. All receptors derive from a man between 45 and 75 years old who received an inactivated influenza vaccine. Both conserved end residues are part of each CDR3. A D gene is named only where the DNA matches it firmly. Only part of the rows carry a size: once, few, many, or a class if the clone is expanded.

TGTGCCAGTAGCCCCCTCCCCGGGGCCTCTTACACCGGGGAGCTGTTTTTT	CASSPLPGASYTGELFF	TRBV19	TRBJ2-2	few	NA
TGCGCCAGCAGCCAAGATGGTCTAGCGGGGGGCATCACAGATACGCAGTATTTT	CASSQDGLAGGITDTQYF	TRBV4-3	TRBJ2-3	NA	TRBD2
TGTGCCAGCAGTACCGGGACAGGGGGCTACAATGAGCAGTTCTTC	CASSTGTGGYNEQFF	TRBV5-5	TRBJ2-1	many	TRBD1
TGCAGTGCTCGTCTTCCGGGACAGGGATCCTACGAGCAGTACTTC	CSARLPGQGSYEQYF	TRBV20-1	TRBJ2-7	NA	TRBD1
TGCGCCAGCAGCCCAACCGGGACAGGTTTAGAGACCCAGTACTTC	CASSPTGTGLETQYF	TRBV5-1	TRBJ2-5	many	TRBD1
TGTGCCAGCAGTCCGCTCTTCGTCGGGGCAAGCACAGATACGCAGTATTTT	CASSPLFVGASTDTQYF	TRBV27	TRBJ2-3	many	NA
TGTGCCAGCCCTGAGTCACTAGGGCTCGGTGAAGCTTTCTTT	CASPESLGLGEAFF	TRBV6-8	TRBJ1-1	NA	NA
TGTGCCAGCAGTACAGGTGTGGAAAAACTGTTTTTT	CASSTGVEKLFF	TRBV6-6	TRBJ1-4	NA	NA
TGTGCCAGCAGCTTCAGAGCGGGGCGTGGTGGCTACACCTTC	CASSFRAGRGGYTF	TRBV7-9	TRBJ1-2	NA	NA
TGCAGTGCTCCAGACCCGGGACAGAATAATGAAAAACTGTTTTTT	CSAPDPGQNNEKLFF	TRBV20-1	TRBJ1-4	NA	TRBD1
TGTGCCAGCAGTTACGGCACAGATACGCAGTATTTT	CASSYGTDTQYF	TRBV12-3/TRBV12-4	TRBJ2-3	many	NA
TGCAGCAGTCGACAGCAAGAGACCCAGTACTTC	CSSRQQETQYF	TRBV29-1	TRBJ2-5	NA	NA
TGCAGTGCTAGAAATTTTGAGCAGGGAGCGAACACCGGGGAGCTGTTTTTT	CSARNFEQGANTGELFF	TRBV20-1	TRBJ2-2	NA	NA
TGTGCCAGCAGTTTAGCTCAGCGGGGGAAGAGCGAGCAGTACTTC	CASSLAQRGKSEQYF	TRBV12-3/TRBV12-4	TRBJ2-7	NA	TRBD2
TGTGCCAGCAGTGAACATTTGGGAACTGAAGCTTTCTTT	CASSEHLGTEAFF	TRBV6-1	TRBJ1-1	NA	NA
TGTGCCATCAGCTCAACTTCCCCCGGGACAGGATACTACGAGCAGTACTTC	CAISSTSPGTGYYEQYF	TRBV10-3	TRBJ2-7	NA	TRBD1
TGTGCCAGCAGCCAAGGCTCAGCGGGAGCGGTGACGCAGTATTTT	CASSQGSAGAVTQYF	TRBV3-1	TRBJ2-3	few	TRBD2
TGTGCCAGCAGCTTAGCGTGGAGAATACGGAGGAGTCACGAGACCCAGTACTTC	CASSLAWRIRRSHETQYF	TRBV7-2	TRBJ2-5	many	NA
TGTGCCAGCAGCGTAGGAACCGGGACAGGGAATGAAAAACTGTTTTTT	CASSVGTGTGNEKLFF	TRBV9	TRBJ1-4	few	TRBD1
TGTGCCAGCAGCCCGACCAGGGTTTCACCCCTCCACTTT	CASSPTRVSPLHF	TRBV12-3/TRBV12-4	TRBJ1-6	few	NA
TGTGCCAGCAGCTTAGTGGCGGGAGCCTACAATGAGCAGTTCTTC	CASSLVAGAYNEQFF	TRBV11-2	TRBJ2-1	many	TRBD2
TGTGCCAGCAGCTTAATGGCCTCTTACGAGCAGTACTTC	CASSLMASYEQYF	TRBV7-8	TRBJ2-7	many	NA
TGCAGTGCTAGAGATATTCTTAGCGCAGATACGCAGTATTTT	CSARDILSADTQYF	TRBV20-1	TRBJ2-3	NA	NA
TGCAGTGCCAGAAGGGGGGACTACAATGAGCAGTTCTTC	CSARRGDYNEQFF	TRBV20-1	TRBJ2-1	NA	NA
TGTGCCAGCAGCTCCCCTTTATCGGCCAAAAACATTCAGTACTTC	CASSSPLSAKNIQYF	TRBV12-1	TRBJ2-4	NA	NA
TGTGCCACCAGCAGAGATCTAGGCAGGGCGGAGACCCAGTACTTC	CATSRDLGRAETQYF	TRBV15	TRBJ2-5	NA	NA
TGTGCCAGCAGTTTAGTCAGGGGTGGATACAATCAGCCCCAGCATTTT	CASSLVRGGYNQPQHF	TRBV27	TRBJ1-5	NA	NA
TGTGCCAGCAGTTACTCATCAACAGGGGGCCTGGGCCCCTATGGCTACACCTTC	CASSYSSTGGLGPYGYTF	TRBV6-5	TRBJ1-2	NA	TRBD1
TGCGCCAGCAGCCAAGCAGAGTCGGGACCTTATGGCTACACCTTC	CASSQAESGPYGYTF	TRBV4-1	TRBJ1-2	NA	NA
TGCAGCGTCAAGACTAGCGGGATATTTGGCGAGCAGTACTTC	CSVKTSGIFGEQYF	TRBV29-1	TRBJ2-7	NA	TRBD2
TGTGCCAGCAGCGCAAGACAGTGGAACACTGAAGCTTTCTTT	CASSARQWNTEAFF	TRBV7-2	TRBJ1-1	few	NA
TGTGCCATCAAAATTGGGCCTTCCGATGAGGGGGCCAACGTCCTGACTTTC	CAIKIGPSDEGANVLTF	TRBV10-3	TRBJ2-6	NA	NA
TGTGCCAGCTCACCTAGGAATGAAAAACTGTTTTTT	CASSPRNEKLFF	TRBV18	TRBJ1-4	few	NA
TGTGCCGGGAGCGGGGGCTACATGAACACTGAAGCTTTCTTT	CAGSGGYMNTEAFF	TRBV6-1	TRBJ1-1	NA	NA
TGCGCCAGCAGCGTACAGGGCGAAAGCTCCTACGAGAAGTACTTC	CASSVQGESSYEKYF	TRBV5-1	TRBJ2-7	NA	NA
TGTGCCAGCAGCTTACGGGGAAACGGGGAGCTGTTTTTT	CASSLRGNGELFF	TRBV7-2	TRBJ2-2	few	NA
TGCAGTGCTAGTGAAGGGCGCGACTACGAGCAGTACTTC	CSASEGRDYEQYF	TRBV20-1	TRBJ2-7	few	NA
TGTGCCAGCGGCCGGAGGGGTTCACACTACGAGCAGTACTTC	CASGRRGSHYEQYF	TRBV27	TRBJ2-7	few	NA
TGCGCCAGCAGCCCGGAAGAGTCTTGGGGTGAGGAAAAACTGTTTTTT	CASSPEESWGEEKLFF	TRBV5-1	TRBJ1-4	many	NA
TGTGCCAGCAGCTTGAACAGGGGGCGAGATACGCAGTATTTT	CASSLNRGRDTQYF	TRBV5-5	TRBJ2-3	many	TRBD1
TGTGCCAGCAGCCACGCGCAGCCGAACACTGAAGCTTTCTTT	CASSHAQPNTEAFF	TRBV6-2/TRBV6-3	TRBJ1-1	NA	NA
TGTGCCAGCAGCTTATTTGGCAGTATATCCTACGAGCAGTACTTC	CASSLFGSISYEQYF	TRBV11-2	TRBJ2-7	NA	NA
TGTGCCAGCAGCGCGCGTCGGTACAGCCAAGAGACCCAGTACTTC	CASSARRYSQETQYF	TRBV13	TRBJ2-5	NA	NA
TGTGCCAGCAGTCCTACACTGACTAGACCCTACGAGCAGTACTTC	CASSPTLTRPYEQYF	TRBV28	TRBJ2-7	few	NA
TGTGCCAGCAGCGATGACCGGCGGAGCCCTTCATTCACCGGGGAGCTGTTTTTT	CASSDDRRSPSFTGELFF	TRBV5-6	TRBJ2-2	NA	NA
TGCGCCAGCAGCCCGGGACAGGGGGTTGACGAGCAGTACTTC	CASSPGQGVDEQYF	TRBV5-1	TRBJ2-7	NA	TRBD1
TGTGCCACCAGCAGCCGGGACCGGGCTGTCGGCTACACCTTC	CATSSRDRAVGYTF	TRBV15	TRBJ1-2	few	NA
TGTGCCATCAAGACAGGTAGCAATCAGCCCCAGCATTTT	CAIKTGSNQPQHF	TRBV10-3	TRBJ1-5	medium-sized	NA
TGCAGCGTTGAGGCAGGGGGCAGAACAGATACGCAGTATTTT	CSVEAGGRTDTQYF	TRBV29-1	TRBJ2-3	NA	TRBD1
TGTGCCAGCAGCTTAGGGGGGACGGGAACCTACGAGCAGTACTTC	CASSLGGTGTYEQYF	TRBV7-6	TRBJ2-7	NA	NA
TGCAGCGTAGCAAGGGACACGAGCTCCTACGAGCAGTACTTC	CSVARDTSSYEQYF	TRBV29-1	TRBJ2-7	many	NA
TGCGCCAGCAGCTTGGGCGGCTGGGACTCCTACGAGCAGTACTTC	CASSLGGWDSYEQYF	TRBV5-1	TRBJ2-7	few	NA
TGTGCCAGCACTGGGGGTAGCGCTGAAGCTTTCTTT	CASTGGSAEAFF	TRBV6-1	TRBJ1-1	NA	NA
TGTGCCAGCAGTCCAGGGACAGGGCGGAGGGGGGACACTGAAGCTTTCTTT	CASSPGTGRRGDTEAFF	TRBV27	TRBJ1-1	NA	TRBD1
TGCAGTGCTAGAGAAAACAGGGATCGTCAGCCCCAGCATTTT	CSARENRDRQPQHF	TRBV20-1	TRBJ1-5	few	NA
TGTGCCAGCAGTCTTACAGAGAACACCGGGGAGCTGTTTTTT	CASSLTENTGELFF	TRBV12-3/TRBV12-4	TRBJ2-2	many	NA
TGTGCCAGCAGCGCGGGAGACTACGAGCAGTACTTC	CASSAGDYEQYF	TRBV5-4	TRBJ2-7	few	TRBD2
TGCGCCAGCAGCCACCAGGGAGGGGAAAAACTGTTTTTT	CASSHQGGEKLFF	TRBV4-3	TRBJ1-4	few	NA
TGCAGTGCAAAGAGCGGGCACAATGAGCAGTTCTTC	CSAKSGHNEQFF	TRBV20-1	TRBJ2-1	NA	NA
TGTGCCAGCAGCTTAGGGGGCCTGGACTCCTACGATCAGTACTTC	CASSLGGLDSYDQYF	TRBV11-2	TRBJ2-7	NA	NA